These 2 T cell receptor beta chains were sequenced from one sample in a study of T cell responses to AZD1222 COVID-19 vaccine. The method was immunoSEQ multiplex PCR; TCRdb's version includes in-frame clones alone and lacks a portion of them. This sample has 150,000 to 200,000 clones, with 90% found just once. The sequences come from peripheral blood, collected 28 days after the second AZD1222 dose. Source of these receptors: an adult who received the AZD1222 COVID-19 vaccine.

J is TRBJ2-7 and V is TRBV27; 7 bases align to TRBD2. V was clipped by 1 base and J by 0 bases; unmatched bases: 6. Germline V gene lookup returns CDR1 MNHEY and CDR2 SMNVEV (reference sequence). The CDR3 is 16 residues long. The CDR3, as DNA: TGTGCCAGCAGTTTATTCACTAGCGCCCGCTCCTACGAGCAGTACTTC. This sequence encodes CASSLFTSARSYEQYF.

V usage is TRBV6-6 and J usage is TRBJ2-1; TRBD2 matches at 7 bases. Germline CDR1 is MNHNY and CDR2 is SVGAGI (reference sequence). This CDR3 spans 16 amino acids. V lost 6 bases and J lost 8; bases outside the gene matches: 16. This CDR3 is CASSRAGSSSIDEQFF. The CDR3 DNA sequence: TGTGCCAGCAGCAGAGCGGGGAGCTCTTCTATCGATGAGCAGTTCTTC.